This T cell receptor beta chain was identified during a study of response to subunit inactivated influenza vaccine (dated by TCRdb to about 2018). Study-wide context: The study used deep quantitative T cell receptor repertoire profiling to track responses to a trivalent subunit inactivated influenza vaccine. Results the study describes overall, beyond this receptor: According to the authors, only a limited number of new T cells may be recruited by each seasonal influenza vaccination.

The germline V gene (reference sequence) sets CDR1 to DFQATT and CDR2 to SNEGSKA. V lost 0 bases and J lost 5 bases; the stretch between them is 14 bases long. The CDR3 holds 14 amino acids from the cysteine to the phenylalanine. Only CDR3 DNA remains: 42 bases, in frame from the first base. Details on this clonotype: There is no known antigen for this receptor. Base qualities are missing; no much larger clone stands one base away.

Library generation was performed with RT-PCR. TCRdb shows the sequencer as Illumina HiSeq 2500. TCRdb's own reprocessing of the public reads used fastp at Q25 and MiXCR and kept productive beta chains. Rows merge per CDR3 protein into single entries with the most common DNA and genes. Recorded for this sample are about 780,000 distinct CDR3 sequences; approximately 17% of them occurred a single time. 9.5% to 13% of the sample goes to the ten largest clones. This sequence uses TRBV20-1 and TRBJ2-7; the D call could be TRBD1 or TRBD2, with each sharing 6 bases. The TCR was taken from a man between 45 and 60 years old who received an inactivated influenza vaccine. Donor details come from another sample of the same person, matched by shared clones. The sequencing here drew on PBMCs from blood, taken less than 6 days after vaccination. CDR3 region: CSARDPMGGDEQYF. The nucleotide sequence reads TGCAGTGCTAGAGATCCGATGGGGGGCGACGAGCAGTACTTC.